The T cell receptor (beta chain) under discussion was sequenced for a study of blood T cell repertoires in COVID-19. Per the germline V gene, CDR1 is WSHSY and CDR2 is SAAADI. The V and J ends lost 3 bases and 4 bases, in that order; junction bases with no gene match: 5. This CDR3 has 15 amino acids. Methods used by the authors: Reference gene primer amplification gave estimated nucleated cell counts. Sequencing used immunoSEQ multiplex PCR; TCRdb keeps in-frame clones, though not all of them. Clone size and the V and J calls come from that table; the DNA yielded D and trimming. The sample records 200,000 to 250,000 clones, around nine tenths being singletons.

Sequences were obtained from peripheral blood. The chain links TRBV10-2 to TRBJ1-5; 8 bases agree with TRBD1. The clonotype originates from an older woman with acute or convalescent COVID-19. The CDR3 nucleotides are TGCGCCAGCAGTGAAGCAGGGGGCGGGAATCAGCCCCAGCATTTT. Translating gives CASSEAGGGNQPQHF.